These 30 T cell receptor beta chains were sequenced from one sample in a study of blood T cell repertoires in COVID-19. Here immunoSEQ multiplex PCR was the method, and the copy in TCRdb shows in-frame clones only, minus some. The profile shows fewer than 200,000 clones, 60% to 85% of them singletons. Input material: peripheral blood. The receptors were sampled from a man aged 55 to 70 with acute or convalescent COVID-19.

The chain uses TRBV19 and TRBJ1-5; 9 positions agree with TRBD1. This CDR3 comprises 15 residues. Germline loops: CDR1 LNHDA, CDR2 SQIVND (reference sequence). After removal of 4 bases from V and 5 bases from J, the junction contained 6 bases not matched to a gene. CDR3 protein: CASSTGTGWDQPQHF. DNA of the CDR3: TGTGCCAGTAGTACAGGGACAGGGTGGGATCAGCCCCAGCATTTT.

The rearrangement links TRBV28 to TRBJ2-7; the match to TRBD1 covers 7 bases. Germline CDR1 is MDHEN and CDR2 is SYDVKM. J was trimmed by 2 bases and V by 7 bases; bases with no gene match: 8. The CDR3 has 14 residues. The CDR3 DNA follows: TGTGCCAGCAAACAAACCGGGACAGCCTACGAGCAGTACTTC. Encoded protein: CASKQTGTAYEQYF.

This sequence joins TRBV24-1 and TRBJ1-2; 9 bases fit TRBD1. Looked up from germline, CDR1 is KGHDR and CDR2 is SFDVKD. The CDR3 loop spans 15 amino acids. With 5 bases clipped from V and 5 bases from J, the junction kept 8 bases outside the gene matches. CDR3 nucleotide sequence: TGTGCCACCAGTGGTTGGGGACAGGGCGAGTATGGCTACACCTTC. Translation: CATSGWGQGEYGYTF.

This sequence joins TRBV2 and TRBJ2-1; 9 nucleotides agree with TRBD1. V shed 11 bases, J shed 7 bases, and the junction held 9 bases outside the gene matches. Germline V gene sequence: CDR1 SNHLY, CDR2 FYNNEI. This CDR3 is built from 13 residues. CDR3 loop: CASRDRARNEQFF. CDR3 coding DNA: TGTGCCTCCCGGGACAGGGCTAGGAATGAGCAGTTCTTC. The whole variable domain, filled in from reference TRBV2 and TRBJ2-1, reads EPEVTQTPSHQVTQMGQEVILRCVPISNHLYFYWYRQILGQKVEFLVSFYNNEISEKSEIFDDQFSVERPDGSNFTLKIRSTKLEDSAMYFCASRDRARNEQFFGPGTRLTVL.

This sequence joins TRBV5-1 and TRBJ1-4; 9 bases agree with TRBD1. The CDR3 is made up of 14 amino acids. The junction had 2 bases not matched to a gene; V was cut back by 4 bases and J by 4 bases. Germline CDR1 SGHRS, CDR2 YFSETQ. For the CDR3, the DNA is TGCGCCAGCAGCCAGGGACAGGGTAATGAAAAACTGTTTTTT. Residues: CASSQGQGNEKLFF.

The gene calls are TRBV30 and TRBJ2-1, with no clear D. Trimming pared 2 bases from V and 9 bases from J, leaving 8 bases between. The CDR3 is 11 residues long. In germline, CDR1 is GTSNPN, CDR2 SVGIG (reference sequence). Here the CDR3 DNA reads TGTGCCTGGAGTCAGGTTGCTGAGCAGTTCTTC. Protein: CAWSQVAEQFF.

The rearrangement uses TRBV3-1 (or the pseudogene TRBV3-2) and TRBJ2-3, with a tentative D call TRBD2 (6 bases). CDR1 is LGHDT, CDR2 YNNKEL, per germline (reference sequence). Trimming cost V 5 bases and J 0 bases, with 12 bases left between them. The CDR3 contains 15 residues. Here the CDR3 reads CASSISGSSTDTQYF. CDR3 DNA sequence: TGTGCCAGCAGCATTAGCGGCTCTAGCACAGATACGCAGTATTTT.

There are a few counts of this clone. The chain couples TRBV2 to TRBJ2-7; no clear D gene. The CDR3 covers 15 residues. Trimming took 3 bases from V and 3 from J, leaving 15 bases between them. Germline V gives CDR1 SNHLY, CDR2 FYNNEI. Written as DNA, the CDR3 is TGTGCCAGCAGTGATCCCAGAAACCGTTACTACGAGCAGTACTTC. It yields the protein CASSDPRNRYYEQYF.

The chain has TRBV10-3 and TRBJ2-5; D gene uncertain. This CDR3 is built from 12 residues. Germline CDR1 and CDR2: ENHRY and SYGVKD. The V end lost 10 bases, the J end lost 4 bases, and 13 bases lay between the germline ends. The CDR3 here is CASAIQSETQYF. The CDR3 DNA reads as TGTGCCAGCGCTATCCAATCAGAGACCCAGTACTTC.

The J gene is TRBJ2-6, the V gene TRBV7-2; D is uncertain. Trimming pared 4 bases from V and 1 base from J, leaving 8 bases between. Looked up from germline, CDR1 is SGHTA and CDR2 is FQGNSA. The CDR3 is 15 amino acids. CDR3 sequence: CASSYDISGANVLTF. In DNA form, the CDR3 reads TGTGCCAGCAGCTATGACATATCTGGGGCCAACGTCCTGACTTTC.

The CDR3 is CASSSRTSGDDATQYF. The CDR3 DNA is TGTGCCAGCTCATCGCGGACTAGCGGGGACGACGCTACGCAGTATTTT. This sequence joins TRBV18 and TRBJ2-3, with 12 bases identical to TRBD2. Germline loops: CDR1 KGHSH, CDR2 LQKENI. This CDR3 region has 16 residues. V gave up 5 bases and J gave up 8 bases; unmatched junction bases: 11.

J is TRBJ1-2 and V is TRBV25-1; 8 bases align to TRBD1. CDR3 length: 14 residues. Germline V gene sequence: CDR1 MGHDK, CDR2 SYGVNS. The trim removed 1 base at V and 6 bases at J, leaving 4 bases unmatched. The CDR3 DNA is TGTGCCAGCAGTGAATTAACAGGGGGTCATGGCTACACCTTC. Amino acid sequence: CASSELTGGHGYTF.

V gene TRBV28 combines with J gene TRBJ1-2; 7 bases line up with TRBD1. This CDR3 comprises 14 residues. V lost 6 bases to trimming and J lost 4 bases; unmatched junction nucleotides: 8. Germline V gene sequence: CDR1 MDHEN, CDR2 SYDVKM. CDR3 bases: TGTGCCAGCAGCCCTCCGGGACAGCGCTATGGCTACACCTTC. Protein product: CASSPPGQRYGYTF.

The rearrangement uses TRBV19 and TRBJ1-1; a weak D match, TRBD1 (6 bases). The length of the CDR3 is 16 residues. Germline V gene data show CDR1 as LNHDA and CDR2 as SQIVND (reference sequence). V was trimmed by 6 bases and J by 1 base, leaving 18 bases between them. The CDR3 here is CASRAGAGAWNTEAFF. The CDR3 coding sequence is TGTGCCAGTAGGGCCGGGGCAGGGGCCTGGAACACTGAAGCTTTCTTT.

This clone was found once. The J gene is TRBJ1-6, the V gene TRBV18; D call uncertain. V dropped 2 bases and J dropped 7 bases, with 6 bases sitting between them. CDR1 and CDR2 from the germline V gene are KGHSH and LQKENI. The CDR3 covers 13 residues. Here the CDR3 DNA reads TGTGCCAGCTCACCATCCCAGAATTCACCCCTCCACTTT. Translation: CASSPSQNSPLHF.

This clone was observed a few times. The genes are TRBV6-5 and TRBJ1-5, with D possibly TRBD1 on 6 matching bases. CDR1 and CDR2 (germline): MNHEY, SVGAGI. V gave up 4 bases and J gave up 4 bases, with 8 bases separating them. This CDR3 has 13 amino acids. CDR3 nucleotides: TGTGCCAGCAGTTCACAGGGAAATCAGCCCCAGCATTTT. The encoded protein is CASSSQGNQPQHF.

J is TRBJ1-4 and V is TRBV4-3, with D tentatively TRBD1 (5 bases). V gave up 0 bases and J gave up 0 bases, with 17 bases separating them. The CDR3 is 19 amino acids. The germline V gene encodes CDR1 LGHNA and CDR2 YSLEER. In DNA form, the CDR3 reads TGCGCCAGCAGCCAAGACACACAGGTAACGCCGGCAACTAATGAAAAACTGTTTTTT. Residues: CASSQDTQVTPATNEKLFF.

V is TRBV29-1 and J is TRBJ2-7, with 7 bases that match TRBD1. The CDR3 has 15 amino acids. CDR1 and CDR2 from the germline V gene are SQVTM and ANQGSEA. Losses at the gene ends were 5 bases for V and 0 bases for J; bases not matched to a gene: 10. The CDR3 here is CSVLPGQSSSYEQYF. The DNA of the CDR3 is TGCAGCGTTTTACCGGGACAGAGTAGCTCCTACGAGCAGTACTTC.

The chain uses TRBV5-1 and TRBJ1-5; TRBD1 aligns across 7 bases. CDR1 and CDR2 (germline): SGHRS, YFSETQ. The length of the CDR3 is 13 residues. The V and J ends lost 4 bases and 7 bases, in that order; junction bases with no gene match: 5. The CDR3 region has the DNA TGCGCCAGCAGCGTCAGACAGGGACAGCCCCAGCATTTT. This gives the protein CASSVRQGQPQHF.

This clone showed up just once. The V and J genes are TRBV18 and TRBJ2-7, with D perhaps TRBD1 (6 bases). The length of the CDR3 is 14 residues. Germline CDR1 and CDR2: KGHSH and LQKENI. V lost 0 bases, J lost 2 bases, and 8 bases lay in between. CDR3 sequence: CASSPPTGTYEQYF. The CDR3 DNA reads TGTGCCAGCTCACCACCTACAGGGACCTACGAGCAGTACTTC.

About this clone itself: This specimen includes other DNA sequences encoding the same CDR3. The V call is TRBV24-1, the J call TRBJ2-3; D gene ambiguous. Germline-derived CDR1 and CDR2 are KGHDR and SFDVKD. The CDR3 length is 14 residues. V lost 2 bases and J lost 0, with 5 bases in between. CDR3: CATSDYSSTDTQYF. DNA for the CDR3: TGTGCCACCAGTGATTACAGTAGCACAGATACGCAGTATTTT.

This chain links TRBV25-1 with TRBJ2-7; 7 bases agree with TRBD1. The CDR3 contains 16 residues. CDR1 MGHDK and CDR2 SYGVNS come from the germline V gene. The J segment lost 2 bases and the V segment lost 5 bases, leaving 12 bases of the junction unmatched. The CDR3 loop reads CASSRGTGTVTYEQYF. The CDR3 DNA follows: TGTGCCAGCAGTCGAGGGACCGGGACAGTTACCTACGAGCAGTACTTC.

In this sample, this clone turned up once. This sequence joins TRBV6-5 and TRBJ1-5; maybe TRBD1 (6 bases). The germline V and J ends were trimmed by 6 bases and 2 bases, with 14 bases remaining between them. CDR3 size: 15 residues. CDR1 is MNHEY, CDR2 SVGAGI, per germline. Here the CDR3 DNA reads TGTGCCAGCAGCCTATTTGGGGGCGGCAATCAGCCCCAGCATTTT. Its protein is CASSLFGGGNQPQHF.

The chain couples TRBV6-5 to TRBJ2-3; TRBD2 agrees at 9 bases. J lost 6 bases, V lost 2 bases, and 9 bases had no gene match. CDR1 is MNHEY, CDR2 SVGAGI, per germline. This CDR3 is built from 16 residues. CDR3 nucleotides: TGTGCCAGCAGTTACAGGCCGGCGGGGGGGCCGGATACGCAGTATTTT. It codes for CASSYRPAGGPDTQYF.

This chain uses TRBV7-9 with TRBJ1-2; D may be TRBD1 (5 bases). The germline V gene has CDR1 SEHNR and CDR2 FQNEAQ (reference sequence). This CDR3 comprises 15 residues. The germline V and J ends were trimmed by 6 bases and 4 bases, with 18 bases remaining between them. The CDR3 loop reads CASSSFGPGFYGYTF. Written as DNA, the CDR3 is TGTGCCAGCAGTTCCTTCGGTCCAGGGTTCTATGGCTACACCTTC.

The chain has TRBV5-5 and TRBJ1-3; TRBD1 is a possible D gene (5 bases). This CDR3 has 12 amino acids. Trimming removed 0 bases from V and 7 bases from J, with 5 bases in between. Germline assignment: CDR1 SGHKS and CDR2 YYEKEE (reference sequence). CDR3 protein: CASSLEGNTIYF. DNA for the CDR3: TGTGCCAGCAGCTTGGAGGGGAACACCATATATTTT.

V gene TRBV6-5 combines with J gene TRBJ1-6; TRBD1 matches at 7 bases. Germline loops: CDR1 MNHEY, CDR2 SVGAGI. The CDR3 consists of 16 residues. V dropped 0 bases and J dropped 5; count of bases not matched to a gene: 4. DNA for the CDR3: TGTGCCAGCAGTTACTCACAGGGGCCAAATAATTCACCCCTCCACTTT. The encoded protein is CASSYSQGPNNSPLHF.

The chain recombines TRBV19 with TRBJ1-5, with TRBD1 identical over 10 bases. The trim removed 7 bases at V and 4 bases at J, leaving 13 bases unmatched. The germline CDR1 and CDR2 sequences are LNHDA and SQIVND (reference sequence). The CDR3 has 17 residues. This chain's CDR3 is CASTIERDRGPNQPQHF. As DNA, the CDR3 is TGTGCCAGTACCATAGAACGGGACAGGGGCCCGAATCAGCCCCAGCATTTT.

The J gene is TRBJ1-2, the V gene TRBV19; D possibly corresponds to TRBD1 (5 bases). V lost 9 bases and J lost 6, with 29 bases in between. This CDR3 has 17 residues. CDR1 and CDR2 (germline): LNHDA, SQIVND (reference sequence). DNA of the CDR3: TGTGCCAGCGTATGGAGAGACCCATGGGGGGTACTCGATGGCTACACCTTC. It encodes CASVWRDPWGVLDGYTF.

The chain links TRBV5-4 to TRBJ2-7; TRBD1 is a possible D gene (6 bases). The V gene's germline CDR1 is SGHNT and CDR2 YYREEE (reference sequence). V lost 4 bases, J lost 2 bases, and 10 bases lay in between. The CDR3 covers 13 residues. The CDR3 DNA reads TGTGCCAGCAGCCGAAAGGGGGCCTACGAGCAGTACTTC. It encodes CASSRKGAYEQYF.